These T cell receptor beta chains were read from a single sample in a study of T cells in Graves' hyperthyroidism and ophthalmopathy. From the multiplex PCR reads, TCRdb called clonotypes with MiXCR, one entry per CDR3 protein. The sample yields approximately 270,000 distinct CDR3 sequences, just over 14% seen once. The sequenced material came from blood. The source of these receptors is a woman aged 40 to 50 with Graves' hyperthyroidism that later progressed to Graves' ophthalmopathy. The CDR3 runs from the conserved cysteine through the conserved F or W. A D gene is named only where the DNA matches it firmly. Only part of the rows carry a size: once, few, many, or a class if the clone is expanded.

>.|.|TRBV7-8|TRBJ2-3
CASSSYGDWDTQYF
TGTGCCAGCAGCTCCTATGGGGACTGGGATACGCAGTATTTT
>.|many|TRBV7-6|TRBJ2-5
CASKVDVIQYF
TGTGCCAGCAAAGTGGATGTTATCCAGTACTTC
>.|many|TRBV20-1|TRBJ1-1
CSAPQWKTEAFF
TGCAGTGCCCCCCAATGGAAGACTGAAGCTTTCTTT
>.|many|TRBV24-1|TRBJ1-5
CATSENTGSNQPQHF
TGTGCCACCAGTGAAAATACAGGTAGCAATCAGCCCCAGCATTTT
>.|many|TRBV9|TRBJ2-2
CASSVGDSGELFF
TGTGCCAGCAGCGTAGGGGATTCCGGGGAGCTGTTTTTT
>.|.|TRBV7-2|TRBJ2-4
CASSFTRARELGKNIQYF
TGTGCCAGCAGCTTTACTCGGGCGAGGGAATTAGGCAAAAACATTCAGTACTTC
>TRBD1|.|TRBV18|TRBJ1-5
CASSPKDRSNQPQHF
TGTGCCAGCTCACCAAAGGACAGGAGCAATCAGCCCCAGCATTTT
>.|many|TRBV7-9|TRBJ2-3
CASSSMAPDTQYF
TGTGCCAGCAGCTCCATGGCCCCAGATACGCAGTATTTT
>TRBD1|once|TRBV3-1|TRBJ2-5
CASSGLGTAQETQYF
TGTGCCAGCAGCGGACTTGGGACAGCGCAAGAGACCCAGTACTTC
>.|many|TRBV11-3|TRBJ2-1
CAKWGYFGSYNEQFF
TGTGCCAAGTGGGGGTACTTCGGATCCTACAATGAGCAGTTCTTC
>.|many|TRBV11-2|TRBJ2-7
CASSLVDWGKVVYEQYF
TGTGCCAGCAGCTTAGTGGACTGGGGAAAGGTAGTCTACGAGCAGTACTTC
>.|.|TRBV19|TRBJ2-1
CATDWGTGDEQFF
TGTGCCACGGATTGGGGGACGGGCGATGAGCAGTTCTTC
>.|many|TRBV3-1|TRBJ2-3
CASSETYTDTQYF
TGTGCCAGCAGCGAGACGTACACAGATACGCAGTATTTT
>.|many|TRBV28|TRBJ2-5
CASSLTGYQETQYF
TGTGCCAGCAGTTTGACAGGCTACCAAGAGACCCAGTACTTC
>TRBD2|.|TRBV19|TRBJ2-3
CASSMAGGTDTQYF
TGTGCCAGTAGTATGGCGGGGGGCACAGATACGCAGTATTTT
>.|many|TRBV7-8|TRBJ1-1
CASSLGTVGTEAFF
TGTGCCAGCAGCTTAGGGACAGTGGGGACTGAAGCTTTCTTT